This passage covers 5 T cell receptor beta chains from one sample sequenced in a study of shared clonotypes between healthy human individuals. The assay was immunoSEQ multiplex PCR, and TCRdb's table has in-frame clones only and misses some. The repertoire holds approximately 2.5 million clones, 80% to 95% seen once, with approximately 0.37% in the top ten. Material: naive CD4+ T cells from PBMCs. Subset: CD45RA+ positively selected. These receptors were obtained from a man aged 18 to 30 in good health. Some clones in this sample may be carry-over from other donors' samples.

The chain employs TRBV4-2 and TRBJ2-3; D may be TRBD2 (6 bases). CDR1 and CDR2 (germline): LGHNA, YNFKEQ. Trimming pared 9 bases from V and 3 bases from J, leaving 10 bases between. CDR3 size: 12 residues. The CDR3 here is CASLSGTDTQYF. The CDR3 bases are TGTGCCAGTCTTAGCGGTACAGATACGCAGTATTTT.

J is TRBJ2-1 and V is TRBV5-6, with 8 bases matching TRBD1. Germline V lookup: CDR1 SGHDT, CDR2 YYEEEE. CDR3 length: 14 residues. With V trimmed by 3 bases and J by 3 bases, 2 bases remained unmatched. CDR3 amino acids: CASSWDRIYNEQFF. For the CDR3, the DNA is TGTGCCAGCAGCTGGGACAGGATCTACAATGAGCAGTTCTTC.

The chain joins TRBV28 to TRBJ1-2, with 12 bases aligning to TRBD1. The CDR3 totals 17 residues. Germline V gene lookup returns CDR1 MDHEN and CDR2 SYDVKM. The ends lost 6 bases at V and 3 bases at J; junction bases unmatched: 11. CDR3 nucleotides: TGTGCCAGCAGATCCACAACGGGACAGGGGGCCTACTATGGCTACACCTTC. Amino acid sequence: CASRSTTGQGAYYGYTF.

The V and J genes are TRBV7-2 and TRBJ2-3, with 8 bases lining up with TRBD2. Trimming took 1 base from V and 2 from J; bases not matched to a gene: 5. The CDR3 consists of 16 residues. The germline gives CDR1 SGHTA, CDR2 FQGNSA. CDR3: CASSLVAAGATDTQYF. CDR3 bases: TGTGCCAGCAGCTTAGTGGCAGCGGGAGCCACAGATACGCAGTATTTT. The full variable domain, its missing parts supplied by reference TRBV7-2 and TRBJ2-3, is GAGVSQSPSNKVTEKGKDVELRCDPISGHTALYWYRQSLGQGLEFLIYFQGNSAPDKSGLPSDRFSAERTGGSVSTLTIQRTQQEDSAVYLCASSLVAAGATDTQYFGPGTRLTVL.

In nucleotides, the CDR3 is TGTGCCAGCAGCTTACCTAGCGGGAGTGTAGTGACCCAGTACTTC. It is translated as CASSLPSGSVVTQYF. The chain is built from TRBV7-9 and TRBJ2-5; TRBD2 aligns across 10 bases. Germline V CDR1 and CDR2: SEHNR, FQNEAQ (reference sequence). CDR3 size: 15 residues. V lost 2 bases, J lost 7 bases, and 7 bases stayed unmatched.